The sequence of this TCR beta chain was determined in a study of blood T cells in healthy people across ages. The overall study: Per two T cells, template switching captured roughly one barcoded beta molecule.

The CDR3 spans 16 residues. Germline V gives CDR1 MNHNS, CDR2 SASEGT. A sample-barcoded 5' primer and a J-beta primer mix were used in a second PCR of about 7 to 11 cycles. MiXCR, run by TCRdb on the 5' RACE reads, gives a single entry per CDR3 protein. The sample consists of 600,000 or so distinct CDR3 sequences, around 31% of them appearing once. Concerning this clonotype: Its specificity is not known. This could be a read error, since a much larger clone is one nucleotide away.

Overall study findings and caveats: Versus aged donors, long-lived donors had higher diversity and more naive CD4+ cells.

Sequenced material: blood. This rearrangement joins TRBV6-1 to TRBJ2-1; D is perhaps TRBD2 (6 bases). The clonotype was recovered from a woman older than 75 in good health. CDR3 residues: CASGEVGATWRDEQFF. The CDR3 nucleotides are TGTGCCAGCGGTGAAGTCGGGGCAACGTGGAGGGATGAGCAGTTCTTC.